These 28 T cell receptor beta chains were sequenced from one sample in a study of blood T cell repertoires in COVID-19. Data came from immunoSEQ multiplex PCR; TCRdb stores just in-frame clones and leaves some out. Of about 270,000 clones listed, approximately 85% are singletons. Sequencing was performed on peripheral blood. The receptors stem from a woman of 80 years or more with COVID-19, enrolled during active disease.

The CDR3 DNA reads as TGTGCCAGCTCCCCGGGACAGGGAACGATCAATCAGCCCCAGCATTTT. Its translation is CASSPGQGTINQPQHF. The chain is built from TRBV18 and TRBJ1-5; 9 bases are shared with TRBD1. Germline-derived CDR1 and CDR2 are KGHSH and LQKENI. This CDR3 comprises 16 residues. J gave up 3 bases and V 6 bases, and 9 bases lay outside the gene matches.

Details on this clone: The same CDR3 also results from other DNA sequences found in this sample. The V and J genes are TRBV7-2 and TRBJ2-7, with TRBD2 matching over 9 bases. The CDR3 is 15 residues long. Per the germline V gene, CDR1 is SGHTA and CDR2 is FQGNSA. V dropped 3 bases and J dropped 3; count of bases not matched to a gene: 6. CDR3 loop: CASSLVAGGSYEQYV. The DNA for the CDR3 is TGTGCCAGCAGCTTGGTTGCGGGGGGGAGCTACGAGCAGTACGTC.

The chain couples TRBV19 to TRBJ1-2; maybe TRBD1 (5 bases). The CDR3 has 16 residues. The germline V gene has CDR1 LNHDA and CDR2 SQIVND (reference sequence). V gave up 5 bases and J gave up 1 base, with 17 bases separating them. CDR3: CASSPVSGDLNYGYTF. CDR3 DNA: TGTGCCAGTAGTCCGGTCTCGGGGGATCTTAACTATGGCTACACCTTC.

The CDR3 loop is CASSEGEENEQFF. As DNA, the CDR3 is TGTGCCAGCAGTGAAGGGGAGGAAAATGAGCAGTTCTTC. The chain uses TRBV2 and TRBJ2-1, with TRBD2 as a possible D gene (6 bases). V shed 1 base and J shed 7 bases, with 8 bases lying between them. Germline CDR1 SNHLY, CDR2 FYNNEI. This CDR3 contains 13 residues.

This chain uses TRBV7-3 with TRBJ2-2; 8 bases fit TRBD1. This CDR3 comprises 14 residues. Trimming at V came to 5 bases and at J to 6 bases, leaving 5 bases not matched to a gene. Germline V lookup: CDR1 SGHTA, CDR2 FQGTGA. CDR3 sequence: CASSNGQGAGELFF. The CDR3 DNA is TGTGCCAGCAGCAATGGACAGGGTGCCGGGGAGCTGTTTTTT.

The gene calls are TRBV29-1 and TRBJ1-2, with 11 bases identical to TRBD1. CDR3 length: 17 amino acids. V shed 3 bases, J shed 2 bases, and the junction held 11 bases outside the gene matches. The V gene's germline CDR1 is SQVTM and CDR2 ANQGSEA. CDR3 region: CSVEGQGGPNLNYGYTF. CDR3 in DNA: TGCAGCGTTGAGGGACAGGGGGGTCCTAACCTAAACTATGGCTACACCTTC.

The CDR3 coding sequence is TGTGCCAGCAGCCCAAGGGGCGGGGGGTCGAGCTCCTACAATGAGCAGTTCTTC. It translates to CASSPRGGGSSSYNEQFF. The chain employs TRBV3-1 (or the pseudogene TRBV3-2) and TRBJ2-1; 8 bases map to TRBD2. The CDR3 consists of 18 residues. The germline V gene has CDR1 LGHDT and CDR2 YNNKEL (reference sequence). V shed 4 bases, J shed 0 bases, and the junction held 11 bases outside the gene matches.

This chain uses TRBV6-5 with TRBJ1-3, with D maybe TRBD1 (6 bases). The germline V gene has CDR1 MNHEY and CDR2 SVGAGI. V lost 8 bases and J 4 bases, leaving 12 bases between the germline ends. This CDR3 region has 13 residues. This chain's CDR3 is CASGGQGGNTIYF. The CDR3 DNA is TGTGCCAGCGGCGGCCAGGGGGGAAACACCATATATTTT.

The chain's CDR3 is CASSDPGLAYEQYV. The CDR3 DNA reads as TGTGCCAGCAGTGATCCGGGACTAGCGTACGAGCAGTACGTC. This chain links TRBV6-1 with TRBJ2-7; TRBD2 matches at 10 bases. Per the germline V gene, CDR1 is MNHNS and CDR2 is SASEGT. With V trimmed by 3 bases and J by 4 bases, 3 bases remained unmatched. This CDR3 comprises 14 residues.

The chain recombines TRBV29-1 with TRBJ2-5, with D perhaps TRBD2 (5 bases). The CDR3 loop spans 13 amino acids. Germline V lookup: CDR1 SQVTM, CDR2 ANQGSEA. The V end was cut by 5 bases, the J end by 5 bases, with 15 bases between. CDR3 sequence reads: CSVMASRWETQYF. The DNA for the CDR3 is TGCAGCGTTATGGCTAGCCGTTGGGAGACCCAGTACTTC.

The genes are TRBV18 and TRBJ2-5; 13 bases align to TRBD2. V shed 8 bases, J shed 5 bases, and the junction held 5 bases outside the gene matches. The CDR3 totals 14 residues. CDR1 is KGHSH and CDR2 is LQKENI in the germline V gene. The CDR3 spells CASTKGLAGETQYF. In nucleotides, the CDR3 is TGTGCCAGCACCAAGGGACTAGCGGGGGAGACCCAGTACTTC.

About this clone itself: This same CDR3 is encoded by further DNA sequences in the sample. This sequence joins TRBV12-3 or TRBV12-4 and TRBJ2-7; a weak D match, TRBD2 (5 bases). The CDR3 totals 13 residues. Trimming stripped 6 bases from V and 3 bases from J, with 12 bases between. The CDR3 protein is CASSGERRYEQYF. In nucleotides, the CDR3 is TGTGCCAGCAGCGGAGAGCGGCGCTACGAGCAGTACTTC.

The V and J genes are TRBV28 and TRBJ1-5; TRBD1 might be the D (5 bases). This CDR3 has 14 residues. V was cut by 5 bases and J by 1 base, with 9 bases left in between. CDR1 is MDHEN, CDR2 SYDVKM, per germline. This chain's CDR3 is CASSQGLSNQPQHF. Here the CDR3 DNA reads TGTGCCAGCAGTCAGGGTTTGAGCAATCAGCCCCAGCATTTT.

This clone came up a few times. The chain has TRBV5-6 and TRBJ1-2; D is possibly TRBD1 (5 bases). Germline CDR1 reads SGHDT; CDR2 reads YYEEEE. The CDR3 spans 16 residues. With 2 bases removed from V and 0 bases from J, the gap between germline ends came to 14 bases. Here the CDR3 reads CASSFRARNPNYGYTF. The CDR3 region has the DNA TGTGCCAGCAGCTTCAGGGCCAGGAACCCTAACTATGGCTACACCTTC.

The J gene is TRBJ2-1, the V gene TRBV6-2 or TRBV6-3, with 8 bases lining up with TRBD2. The CDR3 covers 13 residues. With V trimmed by 2 bases and J by 12 bases, 6 bases remained unmatched. CDR1 is MNHEY, CDR2 SVGEGT, per germline. Here the CDR3 DNA reads TGTGCCAGCAGTTACAGGCGGGGGGACGCGCAGTTCTTC. It translates to CASSYRRGDAQFF.

The genes are TRBV5-4 and TRBJ2-5; 14 bases are shared with TRBD2. The CDR3 covers 16 residues. V was pared by 4 bases and J by 4 bases, with 6 bases of the junction left unmatched. Germline loops: CDR1 SGHNT, CDR2 YYREEE (reference sequence). CDR3 region: CASSPPGLAGVETQYF. DNA for the CDR3: TGTGCCAGCAGCCCACCGGGACTAGCGGGGGTAGAGACCCAGTACTTC.

This clone was observed a single time. In nucleotides, the CDR3 is TGTGCCAGCAGCCTATCAACCGGGGAGCTGTTTTTT. It specifies CASSLSTGELFF. The chain has TRBV11-3 and TRBJ2-2; D not certain. Germline-derived CDR1 and CDR2 are SGHNT and YENEEA. V lost 5 bases and J lost 5, with 6 bases in between. The CDR3 totals 12 residues.

The chain combines TRBV2 with TRBJ1-5; TRBD1 agrees at 11 bases. This CDR3 region has 15 residues. From germline, CDR1 is SNHLY and CDR2 FYNNEI. With V trimmed by 8 bases and J by 6 bases, 9 bases remained unmatched. CDR3 in DNA: TGTGCCAGCCAAGGGGGACAGGGGGTGACTCAGCCCCAGCATTTT. Encoded protein: CASQGGQGVTQPQHF. The complete variable domain, with remaining parts taken from reference TRBV2 and TRBJ1-5, reads EPEVTQTPSHQVTQMGQEVILRCVPISNHLYFYWYRQILGQKVEFLVSFYNNEISEKSEIFDDQFSVERPDGSNFTLKIRSTKLEDSAMYFCASQGGQGVTQPQHFGDGTRLSIL.

The chain has TRBV28 and TRBJ2-3; 8 nucleotides line up with TRBD1. In germline, CDR1 is MDHEN, CDR2 SYDVKM. V dropped 8 bases and J dropped 5; count of bases not matched to a gene: 18. CDR3 length: 17 amino acids. CDR3 sequence (DNA): TGTGCCAGCCCACCACCCTCAGGGGCAGGGGGCGGAGATACGCAGTATTTT. It specifies CASPPPSGAGGGDTQYF.

The chain joins TRBV7-2 to TRBJ1-4; possibly TRBD1 for D (6 bases). The CDR3 spans 15 residues. Germline lookup yields CDR1 SGHTA and CDR2 FQGNSA. V gave up 4 bases and J gave up 4 bases, with 13 bases separating them. The CDR3 is CASSYKGGGNEKLFF. CDR3 sequence (DNA): TGTGCCAGCAGCTACAAAGGGGGGGGTAATGAAAAACTGTTTTTT.

Here the CDR3 DNA reads TGTGCCAGCAGCCCGCTCGGGGGTCGGAATGAAAAACTGTTTTTT. This gives the protein CASSPLGGRNEKLFF. This sequence joins TRBV7-2 and TRBJ1-4, with D maybe TRBD1 (5 bases). Looked up from germline, CDR1 is SGHTA and CDR2 is FQGNSA. V lost 5 bases and J 5 bases, leaving 15 bases between the germline ends. The CDR3 is made up of 15 amino acids.

The chain has TRBV7-9 and TRBJ1-2; D perhaps matches TRBD1 (6 bases). Trimming took off 0 bases at V and 5 bases at J, with 13 bases between the two ends. CDR1 SEHNR and CDR2 FQNEAQ come from the germline V gene (reference sequence). The CDR3 consists of 15 residues. The CDR3 coding sequence is TGTGCCAGCAGCTTAGCGGGGGCGTTGGGGTATGGCTACACCTTC. This encodes CASSLAGALGYGYTF.

This chain connects TRBV6-5 to TRBJ2-7; 12 bases match TRBD1. From germline, CDR1 is MNHEY and CDR2 SVGAGI. The CDR3 spans 14 residues. The V gene end was trimmed by 6 bases and the J gene end by 6 bases; junction bases not matched to a gene: 6. The CDR3 DNA follows: TGTGCCAGCAGCTCGGGACAGGGGGCCGGCGAGCAGTACTTC. It yields the protein CASSSGQGAGEQYF.

The chain combines TRBV7-2 with TRBJ1-1; D remains unclear. The CDR3 loop spans 12 amino acids. The V end lost 2 bases, the J end lost 6 bases, and 7 bases lay between the germline ends. From germline, CDR1 is SGHTA and CDR2 FQGNSA. This CDR3 reads CASSLQVPEAFF. CDR3 DNA: TGTGCCAGCAGCTTACAGGTGCCTGAAGCTTTCTTT.

The J gene is TRBJ1-4, the V gene TRBV10-1; TRBD1 matches 7 bases. The length of the CDR3 is 14 residues. Looked up from germline, CDR1 is WNHNN and CDR2 is SYGVQD (reference sequence). Trimming cost V 6 bases and J 8 bases; bases outside gene matches: 9. The CDR3 coding sequence is TGCGCCAGCAGCGCGGGACAGTCACCAGAAAAACTGTTTTTT. The encoded protein is CASSAGQSPEKLFF.

This clone was counted only a few times. The rearrangement joins TRBV28 to TRBJ1-6, with D unresolved. CDR1 MDHEN and CDR2 SYDVKM come from the germline V gene. This CDR3 has 15 amino acids. The V and J ends lost 5 bases and 7 bases respectively, with 15 bases between them. The CDR3 protein is CASSPPLFGNSPLHF. CDR3 nucleotides: TGTGCCAGCAGTCCACCCCTTTTTGGCAATTCACCCCTCCACTTT.

This sequence joins TRBV5-8 and TRBJ2-1, with a tentative D call TRBD1 (5 bases). The CDR3 covers 13 residues. CDR1 is SGHTS, CDR2 YDEGEE, per germline. Trimming pared 4 bases from V and 6 bases from J, leaving 11 bases between. The CDR3 DNA follows: TGTGCCAGCAGCGTCCCCCAGGGCAATGAGCAGTTCTTC. This sequence encodes CASSVPQGNEQFF.

The chain combines TRBV18 with TRBJ1-1; D perhaps matches TRBD1 (6 bases). V shed 2 bases and J shed 4 bases, with 11 bases lying between them. Germline CDR1 KGHSH, CDR2 LQKENI. CDR3 length: 14 residues. DNA of the CDR3: TGTGCCAGCTCACCAGGTGTAGGGGGCACTGAAGCTTTCTTT. Translation: CASSPGVGGTEAFF.